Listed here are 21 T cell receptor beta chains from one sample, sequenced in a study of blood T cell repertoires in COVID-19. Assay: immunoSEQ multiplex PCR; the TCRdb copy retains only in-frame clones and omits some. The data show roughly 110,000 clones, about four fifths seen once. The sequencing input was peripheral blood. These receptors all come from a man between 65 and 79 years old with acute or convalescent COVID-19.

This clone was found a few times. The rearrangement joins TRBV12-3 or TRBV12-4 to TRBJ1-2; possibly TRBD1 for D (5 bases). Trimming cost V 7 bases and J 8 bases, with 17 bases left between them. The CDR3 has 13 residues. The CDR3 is CASTLEGYGGYTF. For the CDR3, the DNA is TGTGCCAGCACCTTGGAGGGGTACGGGGGCTACACCTTC.

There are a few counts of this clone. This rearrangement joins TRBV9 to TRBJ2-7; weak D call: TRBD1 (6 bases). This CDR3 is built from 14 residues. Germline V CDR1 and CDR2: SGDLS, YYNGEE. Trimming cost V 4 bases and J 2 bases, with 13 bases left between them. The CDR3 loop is CASSPTGTTYEQYF. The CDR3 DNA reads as TGTGCCAGCAGCCCAACCGGGACAACCTACGAGCAGTACTTC.

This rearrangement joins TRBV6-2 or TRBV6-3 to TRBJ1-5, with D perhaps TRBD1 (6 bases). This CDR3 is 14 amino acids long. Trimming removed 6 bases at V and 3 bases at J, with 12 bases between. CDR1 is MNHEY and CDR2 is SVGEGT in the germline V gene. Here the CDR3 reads CASSTGKDNQPQHF. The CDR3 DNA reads TGTGCCAGCAGCACAGGGAAGGACAATCAGCCCCAGCATTTT.

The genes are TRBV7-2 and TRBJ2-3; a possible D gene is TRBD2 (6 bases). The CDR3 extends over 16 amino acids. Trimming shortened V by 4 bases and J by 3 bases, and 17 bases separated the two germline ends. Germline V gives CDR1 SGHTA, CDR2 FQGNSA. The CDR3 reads CASSWPGGTRTDTQYF. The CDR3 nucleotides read TGTGCCAGCAGCTGGCCCGGGGGAACCAGGACAGATACGCAGTATTTT.

CDR3 bases: TGTGCCAGCTCACCATCGACAGGGGGGTCCGGCGAGCAGTACTTC. Translating gives CASSPSTGGSGEQYF. The chain uses TRBV18 and TRBJ2-7, with TRBD1 identical over 9 bases. The germline CDR1 and CDR2 sequences are KGHSH and LQKENI. CDR3 length equals 15 residues. The J segment lost 6 bases and the V segment lost 2 bases, leaving 8 bases of the junction unmatched.

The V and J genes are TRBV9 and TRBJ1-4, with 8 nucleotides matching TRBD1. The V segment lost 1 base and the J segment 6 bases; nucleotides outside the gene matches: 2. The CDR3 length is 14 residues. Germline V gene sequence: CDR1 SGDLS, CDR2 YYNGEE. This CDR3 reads CASSVSQGDEKLFF. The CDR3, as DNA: TGTGCCAGCAGCGTATCACAGGGGGATGAAAAACTGTTTTTT.

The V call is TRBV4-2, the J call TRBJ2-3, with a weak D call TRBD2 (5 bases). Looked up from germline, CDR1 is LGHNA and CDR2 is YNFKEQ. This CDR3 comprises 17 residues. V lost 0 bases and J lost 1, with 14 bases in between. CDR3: CASSQDTTGSGTDTQYF. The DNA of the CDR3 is TGTGCCAGCAGCCAAGATACGACGGGGAGTGGCACAGATACGCAGTATTTT.

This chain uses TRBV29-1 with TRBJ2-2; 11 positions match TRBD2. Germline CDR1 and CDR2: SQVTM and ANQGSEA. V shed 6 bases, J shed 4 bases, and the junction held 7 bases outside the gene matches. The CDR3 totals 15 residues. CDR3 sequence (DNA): TGCAGCGTCTCCCCCACTAGCGGGGGCACCGGGGAGCTGTTTTTT. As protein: CSVSPTSGGTGELFF.

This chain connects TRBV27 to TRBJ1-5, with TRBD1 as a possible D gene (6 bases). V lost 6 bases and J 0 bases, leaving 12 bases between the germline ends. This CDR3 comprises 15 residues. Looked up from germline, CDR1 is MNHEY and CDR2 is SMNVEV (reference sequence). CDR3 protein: CASSPDSHSNQPQHF. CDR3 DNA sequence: TGTGCCAGCAGCCCGGACAGTCATAGCAATCAGCCCCAGCATTTT.

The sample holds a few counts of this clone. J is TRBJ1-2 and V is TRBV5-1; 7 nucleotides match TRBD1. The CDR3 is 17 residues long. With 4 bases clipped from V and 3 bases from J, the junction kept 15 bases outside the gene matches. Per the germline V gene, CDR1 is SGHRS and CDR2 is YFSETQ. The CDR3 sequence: CASSPPRSTGRHYGYTF. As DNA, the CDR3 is TGCGCCAGCAGCCCCCCACGGTCGACAGGGAGACACTATGGCTACACCTTC.

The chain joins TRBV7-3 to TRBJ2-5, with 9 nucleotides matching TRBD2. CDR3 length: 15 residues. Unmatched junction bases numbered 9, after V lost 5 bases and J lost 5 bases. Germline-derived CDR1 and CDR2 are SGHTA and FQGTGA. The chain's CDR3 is CASSEGTSRVETQYF. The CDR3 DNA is TGTGCCAGCAGCGAAGGGACTAGCCGAGTGGAGACCCAGTACTTC.

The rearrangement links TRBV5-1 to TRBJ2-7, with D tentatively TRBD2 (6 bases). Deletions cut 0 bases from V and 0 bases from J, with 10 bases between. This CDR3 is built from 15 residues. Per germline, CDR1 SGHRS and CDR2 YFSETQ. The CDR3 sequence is CASSLVSGPSYEQYF. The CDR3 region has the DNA TGCGCCAGCAGCTTGGTCAGCGGGCCCTCCTACGAGCAGTACTTC.

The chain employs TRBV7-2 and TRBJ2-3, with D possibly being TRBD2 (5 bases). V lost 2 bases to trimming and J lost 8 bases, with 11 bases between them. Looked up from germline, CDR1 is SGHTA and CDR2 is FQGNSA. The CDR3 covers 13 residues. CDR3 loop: CASSLPAGVTQYF. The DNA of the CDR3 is TGTGCCAGCAGCTTACCCGCCGGGGTTACGCAGTATTTT.

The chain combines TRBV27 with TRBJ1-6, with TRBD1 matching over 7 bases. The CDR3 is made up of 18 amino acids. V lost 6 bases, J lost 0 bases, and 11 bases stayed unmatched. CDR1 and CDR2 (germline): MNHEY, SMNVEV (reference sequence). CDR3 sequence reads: CASRIYGTASSYNSPLHF. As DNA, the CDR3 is TGTGCCAGCAGGATCTACGGGACAGCGAGCTCCTATAATTCACCCCTCCACTTT.

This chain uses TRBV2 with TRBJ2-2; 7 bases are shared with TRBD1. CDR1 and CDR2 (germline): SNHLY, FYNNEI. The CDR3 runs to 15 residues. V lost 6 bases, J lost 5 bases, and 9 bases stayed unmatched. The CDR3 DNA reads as TGTGCCAGCAGAGACCAGCTGACAGGGACCGGGGAGCTGTTTTTT. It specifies CASRDQLTGTGELFF.

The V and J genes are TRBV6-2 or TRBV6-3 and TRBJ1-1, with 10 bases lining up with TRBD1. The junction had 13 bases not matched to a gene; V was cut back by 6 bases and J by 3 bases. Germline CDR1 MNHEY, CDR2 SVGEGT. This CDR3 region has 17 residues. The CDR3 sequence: CASSSGTGVGLDTEAFF. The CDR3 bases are TGTGCCAGCAGCTCCGGGACAGGGGTTGGTCTAGACACTGAAGCTTTCTTT.

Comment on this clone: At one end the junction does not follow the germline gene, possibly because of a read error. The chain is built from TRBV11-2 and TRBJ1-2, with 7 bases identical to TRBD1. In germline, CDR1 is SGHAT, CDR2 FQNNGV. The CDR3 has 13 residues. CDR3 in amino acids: CASTLGTADGYTF. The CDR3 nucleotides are TGTGCCAGCACCTTAGGGACAGCCGATGGCTACACCTTC.

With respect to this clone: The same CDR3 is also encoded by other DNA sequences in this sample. CDR3: CAISSQGAQPQHF. In nucleotides, the CDR3 is TGTGCCATCAGTTCCCAGGGGGCGCAGCCCCAGCATTTT. The genes are TRBV10-3 and TRBJ1-5; 8 bases match TRBD1. From germline, CDR1 is ENHRY and CDR2 SYGVKD. The CDR3 runs 13 residues. V lost 5 bases and J lost 7; bases outside the gene matches: 4.

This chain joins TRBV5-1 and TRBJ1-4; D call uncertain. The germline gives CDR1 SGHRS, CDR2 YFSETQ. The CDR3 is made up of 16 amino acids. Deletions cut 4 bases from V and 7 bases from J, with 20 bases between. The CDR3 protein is CASSPIRPGGVEKLFF. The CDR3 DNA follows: TGCGCCAGCAGCCCGATTCGACCCGGCGGGGTTGAAAAACTGTTTTTT. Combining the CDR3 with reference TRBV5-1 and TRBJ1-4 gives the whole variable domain KAGVTQTPRYLIKTRGQQVTLSCSPISGHRSVSWYQQTPGQGLQFLFEYFSETQRNKGNFPGRFSGRQFSNSRSEMNVSTLELGDSALYLCASSPIRPGGVEKLFFGSGTQLSVL.

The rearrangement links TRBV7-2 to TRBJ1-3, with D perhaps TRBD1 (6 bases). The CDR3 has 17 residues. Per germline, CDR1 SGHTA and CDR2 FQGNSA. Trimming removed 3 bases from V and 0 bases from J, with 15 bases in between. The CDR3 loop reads CASSLRRGPSSGNTIYF. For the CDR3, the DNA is TGTGCCAGCAGCTTGCGCAGGGGCCCGAGCTCTGGAAACACCATATATTTT. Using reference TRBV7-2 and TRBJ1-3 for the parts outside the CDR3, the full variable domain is GAGVSQSPSNKVTEKGKDVELRCDPISGHTALYWYRQSLGQGLEFLIYFQGNSAPDKSGLPSDRFSAERTGGSVSTLTIQRTQQEDSAVYLCASSLRRGPSSGNTIYFGEGSWLTVV.

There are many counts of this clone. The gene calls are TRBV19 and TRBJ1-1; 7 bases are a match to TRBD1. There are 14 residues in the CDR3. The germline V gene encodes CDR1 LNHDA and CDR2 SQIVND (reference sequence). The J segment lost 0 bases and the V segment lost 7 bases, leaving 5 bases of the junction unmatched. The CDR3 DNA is TGTGCCAGTACGACAGGGTGGATGAACACTGAAGCTTTCTTT. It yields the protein CASTTGWMNTEAFF.